The 26 T cell receptor beta chains below come from one sample, sequenced in a study of blood T cell repertoires in COVID-19. Here immunoSEQ multiplex PCR was the method, and the copy in TCRdb shows in-frame clones only, minus some. The profile covers 270,000 or so clones, with about 89% appearing a single time and under 3% taken by the ten largest. The sample consisted of PBMCs or T cells enriched from blood (not recorded which). These receptor sequences come from a woman younger than 35 who had recovered from COVID-19.

This chain uses TRBV11-2 with TRBJ2-5; TRBD2 is a possible D gene (5 bases). The ends were cut back, 4 bases at V and 1 base at J, with 13 bases in the middle. Germline CDR1 is SGHAT and CDR2 is FQNNGV. The CDR3 consists of 15 residues. The chain's CDR3 is CASSSGKHIQETQYF. CDR3 sequence (DNA): TGTGCCAGCAGCTCGGGAAAACATATCCAAGAGACCCAGTACTTC.

This chain joins TRBV10-1 and TRBJ1-5; D unresolved. Germline V gene data show CDR1 as WNHNN and CDR2 as SYGVQD (reference sequence). Deletions cut 5 bases from V and 1 base from J, with 3 bases between. CDR3 size: 12 residues. The CDR3 bases are TGCGCCAGCAGTCAGAGCAATCAGCCCCAGCATTTT. Translated, it gives CASSQSNQPQHF.

The sample holds a few counts of this clone. J is TRBJ1-2 and V is TRBV10-3, with 7 bases identical to TRBD1. Germline V gives CDR1 ENHRY, CDR2 SYGVKD. There are 14 residues in the CDR3. Trimming cost V 11 bases and J 0 bases; bases outside gene matches: 9. In DNA, the CDR3 is TGTGCCGCCAGCGACAGGGCAACTAACTATGGCTACACCTTC. This codes for CAASDRATNYGYTF.

This clone has a single count. The CDR3 coding sequence is TGCGCCAGCAGCTTGGGAGCTTTAATGAACACTGAAGCTTTCTTT. Protein: CASSLGALMNTEAFF. This sequence joins TRBV5-1 and TRBJ1-1, with D unresolved. Germline assignment: CDR1 SGHRS and CDR2 YFSETQ. CDR3 length: 15 amino acids. V was cut by 0 bases and J by 0 bases, with 9 bases left in between.

V usage is TRBV18 and J usage is TRBJ1-3; TRBD1 might be the D (6 bases). The length of the CDR3 is 14 residues. Trimming left V 4 bases short and J 4 bases short, with 11 bases between. Germline CDR1 reads KGHSH; CDR2 reads LQKENI. The CDR3 DNA reads TGTGCCAGCTCACTATGGACAGAGGGAAACACCATATATTTT. It is translated as CASSLWTEGNTIYF. The whole variable domain, remainder taken from reference TRBV18 and TRBJ1-3, is NAGVMQNPRHLVRRRGQEARLRCSPMKGHSHVYWYRQLPEEGLKFMVYLQKENIIDESGMPKERFSAEFPKEGPSILRIQQVVRGDSAAYFCASSLWTEGNTIYFGEGSWLTVV.

This clone was counted between two and nine times. The gene calls are TRBV29-1 and TRBJ2-1, with a tentative D call TRBD2 (5 bases). The CDR3 runs to 13 residues. Deletions cut 3 bases from V and 4 bases from J, with 10 bases between. Germline values: CDR1 SQVTM, CDR2 ANQGSEA. This chain's CDR3 is CSVEASRYNEQFF. CDR3 sequence (DNA): TGCAGCGTTGAGGCTAGCCGTTACAATGAGCAGTTCTTC.

This chain uses TRBV5-1 with TRBJ2-7; possible D gene TRBD1, 6 bases. Germline assignment: CDR1 SGHRS and CDR2 YFSETQ. Trimming cost V 4 bases and J 7 bases, with 18 bases left between them. The CDR3 runs to 14 residues. CDR3 protein: CASSRDNPLREQYF. The CDR3 DNA sequence: TGCGCCAGCAGCCGGGACAATCCCCTACGTGAGCAGTACTTC. The full variable domain, with the rest looked up from reference TRBV5-1 and TRBJ2-7, is KAGVTQTPRYLIKTRGQQVTLSCSPISGHRSVSWYQQTPGQGLQFLFEYFSETQRNKGNFPGRFSGRQFSNSRSEMNVSTLELGDSALYLCASSRDNPLREQYFGPGTRLTVT.

The chain employs TRBV9 and TRBJ1-3; no reliable D call. V was clipped by 7 bases and J by 0 bases, with 14 bases between them. The V gene's germline CDR1 is SGDLS and CDR2 YYNGEE. The CDR3 has 15 amino acids. The CDR3 protein is CASSTAGSSGNTIYF. DNA for the CDR3: TGTGCCAGCTCCACGGCCGGGTCCTCTGGAAACACCATATATTTT.

The chain links TRBV19 to TRBJ1-3; D perhaps matches TRBD1 (6 bases). V was trimmed by 5 bases and J by 8 bases, leaving 19 bases between them. The CDR3 consists of 15 residues. Per the germline V gene, CDR1 is LNHDA and CDR2 is SQIVND (reference sequence). The CDR3 sequence is CASSSSGTRGDTIYF. The CDR3 DNA follows: TGTGCCAGTAGTTCCTCCGGGACAAGGGGTGACACCATATATTTT.

The rearrangement joins TRBV18 to TRBJ1-4; TRBD1 agrees at 9 bases. The V gene's germline CDR1 is KGHSH and CDR2 LQKENI. CDR3 length: 15 residues. The J segment lost 3 bases and the V segment lost 4 bases, leaving 3 bases of the junction unmatched. The CDR3, as DNA: TGTGCCAGCTCACTGGACAGGGGTGCTAATGAAAAACTGTTTTTT. Its translation is CASSLDRGANEKLFF.

This chain links TRBV27 with TRBJ2-3; perhaps TRBD2 as D (6 bases). Germline V CDR1 and CDR2: MNHEY, SMNVEV (reference sequence). The CDR3 spans 14 residues. Trimming took off 2 bases at V and 0 bases at J, with 6 bases between the two ends. In DNA form, the CDR3 reads TGTGCCAGCAGTTTAAGCGGGAGCACAGATACGCAGTATTTT. The encoded protein is CASSLSGSTDTQYF.

The V call is TRBV6-5, the J call TRBJ2-7; weak D call: TRBD2 (5 bases). V lost 1 base to trimming and J lost 3 bases, with 13 bases between them. Germline CDR1 is MNHEY and CDR2 is SVGAGI. The CDR3 sequence is 15 residues long. The CDR3 nucleotides read TGTGCCAGCAGTTACTTGTCGGGAAGGTACTACGAGCAGTACTTC. This gives the protein CASSYLSGRYYEQYF.

The gene calls are TRBV28 and TRBJ2-2; 9 bases are a match to TRBD2. J lost 7 bases, V lost 6 bases, and 3 bases had no gene match. The V gene's germline CDR1 is MDHEN and CDR2 SYDVKM. This CDR3 comprises 13 residues. In DNA form, the CDR3 reads TGTGCCAGCAGCCTGACTAGCGGCGGGGAGCTGTTTTTT. Translation: CASSLTSGGELFF. The full variable domain, rest sourced from reference TRBV28 and TRBJ2-2, is DVKVTQSSRYLVKRTGEKVFLECVQDMDHENMFWYRQDPGLGLRLIYFSYDVKMKEKGDIPEGYSVSREKKERFSLILESASTNQTSMYLCASSLTSGGELFFGEGSRLTVL.

A few counts support this clone. This sequence joins TRBV29-1 and TRBJ1-3; D call uncertain. Trimming took 3 bases from V and 0 from J, leaving 12 bases between them. The germline CDR1 and CDR2 sequences are SQVTM and ANQGSEA. The CDR3 sequence is 15 residues long. CDR3 sequence reads: CSVDDRVLSGNTIYF. The DNA for the CDR3 is TGCAGCGTTGATGATCGGGTCCTCTCTGGAAACACCATATATTTT.

This chain uses TRBV30 with TRBJ2-7; TRBD1 matches at 9 bases. The CDR3 totals 11 residues. Trimming took 6 bases from V and 5 from J; bases not matched to a gene: 2. CDR1 and CDR2 (germline): GTSNPN, SVGIG (reference sequence). The CDR3 loop reads CACHRGHEQYF. CDR3 sequence (DNA): TGTGCCTGTCACAGGGGGCACGAGCAGTACTTC. The full variable domain, with the rest looked up from reference TRBV30 and TRBJ2-7, is SQTIHQWPATLVQPVGSPLSLECTVEGTSNPNLYWYRQAAGRGLQLLFYSVGIGQISSEVPQNLSASRPQDRQFILSSKKLLLSDSGFYLCACHRGHEQYFGPGTRLTVT.

The J gene is TRBJ2-3, the V gene TRBV7-3, with TRBD2 matching 9 bases. This CDR3 comprises 18 residues. The junction had 12 bases not matched to a gene; V was cut back by 3 bases and J by 2 bases. Germline V CDR1 and CDR2: SGHTA, FQGTGA. The CDR3: CASSFGADPSGTTDTQYF. The CDR3 DNA follows: TGTGCCAGCAGCTTTGGGGCCGATCCTAGCGGGACCACAGATACGCAGTATTTT.

The rearrangement joins TRBV9 to TRBJ2-6, with D maybe TRBD2 (6 bases). The CDR3 extends over 15 amino acids. Trimming left V 4 bases short and J 2 bases short, with 10 bases between. From germline, CDR1 is SGDLS and CDR2 YYNGEE. CDR3 in amino acids: CASSPPGAGANVLTF. DNA of the CDR3: TGTGCCAGCAGCCCTCCGGGGGCTGGGGCCAACGTCCTGACTTTC.

The chain links TRBV6-2 or TRBV6-3 to TRBJ1-1; possibly TRBD1 for D (5 bases). Deletions cut 5 bases from V and 2 bases from J, with 6 bases between. Germline-derived CDR1 and CDR2 are MNHEY and SVGEGT. This CDR3 contains 12 residues. CDR3 loop: CASSRTNTEAFF. CDR3 coding DNA: TGTGCCAGCAGTCGGACAAACACTGAAGCTTTCTTT.

This chain connects TRBV10-3 to TRBJ2-7; TRBD2 matches at 9 bases. The V segment lost 5 bases and the J segment 0 bases; nucleotides outside the gene matches: 2. Germline assignment: CDR1 ENHRY and CDR2 SYGVKD. The CDR3 is made up of 14 amino acids. The CDR3 loop reads CAISNSGGSYEQYF. The DNA of the CDR3 is TGTGCCATCAGTAATAGCGGGGGCTCCTACGAGCAGTACTTC.

V is TRBV2 and J is TRBJ1-6; D is unclear. Germline V gene sequence: CDR1 SNHLY, CDR2 FYNNEI. The CDR3 length is 15 residues. The V gene lost 6 bases and the J gene lost 0 bases, with 9 bases spanning the gap. DNA of the CDR3: TGTGCCAGCAGCTCCGGGTCCTCCTATAATTCACCCCTCCACTTT. This codes for CASSSGSSYNSPLHF.

The chain combines TRBV5-8 with TRBJ2-5; TRBD1 agrees at 7 bases. The CDR3 runs 18 residues. Germline CDR1 SGHTS, CDR2 YDEGEE. V was clipped by 4 bases and J by 2 bases; unmatched bases: 17. In DNA, the CDR3 is TGTGCCAGCAGCAAGGACGCGTTCTCCGGGACAGCGCAAGAGACCCAGTACTTC. Protein: CASSKDAFSGTAQETQYF.

The chain uses TRBV11-3 and TRBJ1-1, with TRBD1 matching over 7 bases. The germline CDR1 and CDR2 sequences are SGHNT and YENEEA. V lost 6 bases to trimming and J lost 3 bases; unmatched junction nucleotides: 7. This CDR3 is built from 14 residues. CDR3 in DNA: TGTGCCAGCAGGGACAGAACAGGGGACACTGAAGCTTTCTTT. Its protein product is CASRDRTGDTEAFF.

V gene TRBV19 combines with J gene TRBJ1-5; tentative D call: TRBD1 (5 bases). The V gene lost 3 bases and the J gene lost 0 bases, with 6 bases spanning the gap. The CDR3 runs to 14 residues. Germline V gene lookup returns CDR1 LNHDA and CDR2 SQIVND (reference sequence). The CDR3 bases are TGTGCCAGTAGTATCAGGGATAGCAATCAGCCCCAGCATTTT. Translating it yields CASSIRDSNQPQHF.

V gene TRBV19 combines with J gene TRBJ2-5; TRBD1 might be the D (6 bases). In germline, CDR1 is LNHDA, CDR2 SQIVND (reference sequence). Trimming shortened V by 3 bases and J by 1 base, and 9 bases separated the two germline ends. The CDR3 loop spans 14 amino acids. As DNA, the CDR3 is TGTGCCAGTAGTATCGGACAGCCCCAAGAGACCCAGTACTTC. It specifies CASSIGQPQETQYF.

The gene calls are TRBV11-3 and TRBJ2-5; 10 positions match TRBD2. The CDR3 covers 15 residues. Germline V gives CDR1 SGHNT, CDR2 YENEEA. The V segment lost 5 bases and the J segment 2 bases; nucleotides outside the gene matches: 5. The CDR3 coding sequence is TGTGCCAGCAGCAATCAAGCGGGGGGGCAAGAGACCCAGTACTTC. Its protein is CASSNQAGGQETQYF. Based on the CDR3 plus reference TRBV11-3 and TRBJ2-5, the full variable domain is EAGVVQSPRYKIIEKKQPVAFWCNPISGHNTLYWYLQNLGQGPELLIRYENEEAVDDSQLPKDRFSAERLKGVDSTLKIQPAELGDSAVYLCASSNQAGGQETQYFGPGTRLLVL.

The chain joins TRBV27 to TRBJ1-2; D ambiguous. The germline V gene encodes CDR1 MNHEY and CDR2 SMNVEV (reference sequence). The CDR3 is 16 amino acids. Trimming left V 7 bases short and J 3 bases short, with 21 bases between. The DNA for the CDR3 is TGTGCCAGCAAGAGGGCAGCTCACCAGGCACACTATGGCTACACCTTC. Encoded protein: CASKRAAHQAHYGYTF.